This T cell receptor beta chain was captured by sequencing in a study of OX40 agonist ivuxolimab in advanced cancers. Generated by immunoSEQ multiplex PCR, the TCRdb table keeps only in-frame clones and is missing some. In the table there are fewer than 85,000 clones, under 95% of which are singletons. A word on this clone: Its antigen is unknown.

The germline V gene has CDR1 SGHRS and CDR2 YFSETQ. Trimming left V 4 bases short and J 7 bases short, with 12 bases between. The CDR3 spans 13 residues. General study results and limits: Patients who responded partially at 0.1-3.0 mg/kg showed clonal expansion ranking among the lowest. CD4+ and CD8+ T cells in blood underwent clonal expansion by week 6 at 0.1 to 3.0 mg/kg.

The chain has TRBV5-1 and TRBJ1-3, with D tentatively TRBD1 (6 bases). The receptor comes from an adult with an advanced solid tumor such as melanoma, head and neck, liver or kidney cancer. The material sequenced was CD4+ or CD8+ T cells sorted from blood, taken in a trial of the OX40 agonist ivuxolimab. For the CDR3, the DNA is TGCGCCAGCAGCCCACAGGGAGAGAACACCATATATTTT. Its translation: CASSPQGENTIYF.